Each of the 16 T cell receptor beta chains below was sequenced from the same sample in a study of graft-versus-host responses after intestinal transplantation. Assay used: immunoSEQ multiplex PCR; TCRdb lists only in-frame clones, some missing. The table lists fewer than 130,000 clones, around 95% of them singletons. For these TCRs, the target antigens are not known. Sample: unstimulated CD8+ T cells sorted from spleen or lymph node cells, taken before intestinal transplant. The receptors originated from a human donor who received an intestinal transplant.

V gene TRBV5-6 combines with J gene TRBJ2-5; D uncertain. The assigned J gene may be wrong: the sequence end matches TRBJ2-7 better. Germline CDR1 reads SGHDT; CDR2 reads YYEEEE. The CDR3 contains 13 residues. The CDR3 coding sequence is TGTGCCAGCAGCTTGGCCGACGGCTACGAGCAGTACTTC. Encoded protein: CASSLADGYEQYF.

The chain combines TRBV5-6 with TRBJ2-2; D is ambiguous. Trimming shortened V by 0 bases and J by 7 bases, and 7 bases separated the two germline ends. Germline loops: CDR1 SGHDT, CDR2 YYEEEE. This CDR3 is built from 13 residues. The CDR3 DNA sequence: TGTGCCAGCAGCTTGGGTGGCAGCGGGGAGCTGTTTTTT. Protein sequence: CASSLGGSGELFF. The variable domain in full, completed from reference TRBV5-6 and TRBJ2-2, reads DAGVTQSPTHLIKTRGQQVTLRCSPKSGHDTVSWYQQALGQGPQFIFQYYEEEERQRGNFPDRFSGHQFPNYSSELNVNALLLGDSALYLCASSLGGSGELFFGEGSRLTVL.

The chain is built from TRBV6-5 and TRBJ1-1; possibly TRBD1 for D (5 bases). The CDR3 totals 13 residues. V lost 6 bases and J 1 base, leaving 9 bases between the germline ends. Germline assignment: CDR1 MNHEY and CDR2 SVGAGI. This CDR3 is CASRLGANTEAFF. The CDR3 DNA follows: TGTGCCAGCAGGCTCGGGGCGAACACTGAAGCTTTCTTT.

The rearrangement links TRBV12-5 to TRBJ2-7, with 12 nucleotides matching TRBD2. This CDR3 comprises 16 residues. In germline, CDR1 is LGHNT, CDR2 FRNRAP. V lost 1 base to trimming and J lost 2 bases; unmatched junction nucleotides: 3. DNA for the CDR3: TGTGCTAGTGGTTTGGGACTAGCGGGAGTTCCCTACGAGCAGTACTTC. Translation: CASGLGLAGVPYEQYF.

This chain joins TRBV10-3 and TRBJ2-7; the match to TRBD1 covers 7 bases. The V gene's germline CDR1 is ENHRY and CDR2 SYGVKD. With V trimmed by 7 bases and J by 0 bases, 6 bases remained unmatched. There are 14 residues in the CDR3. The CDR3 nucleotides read TGTGCCATCAACGACAGGGAGACCTCCTACGAGCAGTACTTC. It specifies CAINDRETSYEQYF.

The CDR3 spells CAASVSNEQFF. The CDR3, as DNA: TGTGCCGCAAGTGTGTCCAATGAGCAGTTCTTC. This sequence joins TRBV30 and TRBJ2-1; D is undetermined. The germline gives CDR1 GTSNPN, CDR2 SVGIG (reference sequence). CDR3 length: 11 amino acids. Trimming stripped 8 bases from V and 6 bases from J, with 11 bases between.

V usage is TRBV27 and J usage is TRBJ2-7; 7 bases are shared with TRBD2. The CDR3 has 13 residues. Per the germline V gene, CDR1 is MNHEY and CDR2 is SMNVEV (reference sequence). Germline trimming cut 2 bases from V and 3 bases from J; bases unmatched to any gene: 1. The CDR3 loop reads CASSLASGYEQYF. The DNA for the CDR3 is TGTGCCAGCAGTTTAGCTAGCGGCTACGAGCAGTACTTC.

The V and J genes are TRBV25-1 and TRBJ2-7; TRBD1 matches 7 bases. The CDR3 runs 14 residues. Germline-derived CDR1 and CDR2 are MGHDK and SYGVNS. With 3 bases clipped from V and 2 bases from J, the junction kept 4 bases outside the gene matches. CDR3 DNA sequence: TGTGCCAGCAGTGAGGACAGGTACCCCTACGAGCAGTACTTC. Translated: CASSEDRYPYEQYF.

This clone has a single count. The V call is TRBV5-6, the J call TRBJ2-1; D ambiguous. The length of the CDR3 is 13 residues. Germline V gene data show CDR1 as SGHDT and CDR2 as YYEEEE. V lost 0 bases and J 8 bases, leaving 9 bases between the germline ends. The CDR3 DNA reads TGTGCCAGCAGCTTGGTAGAATCCCATGAGCAGTTCTTC. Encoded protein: CASSLVESHEQFF.

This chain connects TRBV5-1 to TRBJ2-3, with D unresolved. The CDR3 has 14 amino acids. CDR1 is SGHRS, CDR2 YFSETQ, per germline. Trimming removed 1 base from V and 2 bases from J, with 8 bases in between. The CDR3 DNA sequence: TGCGCCAGCAGCTTGAGGCGGCTCACAGATACGCAGTATTTT. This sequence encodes CASSLRRLTDTQYF. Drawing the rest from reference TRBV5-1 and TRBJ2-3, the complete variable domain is KAGVTQTPRYLIKTRGQQVTLSCSPISGHRSVSWYQQTPGQGLQFLFEYFSETQRNKGNFPGRFSGRQFSNSRSEMNVSTLELGDSALYLCASSLRRLTDTQYFGPGTRLTVL.

In DNA, the CDR3 is TGTGCCAGCAGTTTACATCAGGGGGGCAATCAGCCCCAGCATTTT. Translation gives CASSLHQGGNQPQHF. This chain links TRBV27 with TRBJ1-5, with 7 nucleotides matching TRBD1. Germline values: CDR1 MNHEY, CDR2 SMNVEV (reference sequence). There are 15 residues in the CDR3. The junction had 3 bases not matched to a gene; V was cut back by 2 bases and J by 2 bases.

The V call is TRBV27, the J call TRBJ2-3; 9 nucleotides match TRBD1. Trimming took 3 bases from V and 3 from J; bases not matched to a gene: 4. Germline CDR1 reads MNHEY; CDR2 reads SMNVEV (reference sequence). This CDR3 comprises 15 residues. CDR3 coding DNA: TGTGCCAGCAGTTTCCCCGGGACAGGGACAGATACGCAGTATTTT. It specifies CASSFPGTGTDTQYF.

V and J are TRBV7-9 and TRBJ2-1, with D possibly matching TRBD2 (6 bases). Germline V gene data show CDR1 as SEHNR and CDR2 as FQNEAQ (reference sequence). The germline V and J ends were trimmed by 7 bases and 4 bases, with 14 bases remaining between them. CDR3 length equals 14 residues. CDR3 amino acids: CASTLRAGYNEQFF. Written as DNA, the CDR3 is TGTGCCAGCACCCTAAGAGCGGGTTACAATGAGCAGTTCTTC.

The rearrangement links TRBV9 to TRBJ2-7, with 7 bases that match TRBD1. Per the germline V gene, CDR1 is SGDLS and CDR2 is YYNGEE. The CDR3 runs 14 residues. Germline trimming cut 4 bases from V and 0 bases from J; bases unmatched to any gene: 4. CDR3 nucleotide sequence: TGTGCCAGCAGCACCCGGACAGGCTCCTACGAGCAGTACTTC. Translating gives CASSTRTGSYEQYF.

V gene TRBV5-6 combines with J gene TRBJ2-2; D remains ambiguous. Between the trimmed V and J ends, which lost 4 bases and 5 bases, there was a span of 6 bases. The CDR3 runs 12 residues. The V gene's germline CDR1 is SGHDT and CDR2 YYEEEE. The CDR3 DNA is TGTGCCAGCAGCCCTGGGACCGGGGAGCTGTTTTTT. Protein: CASSPGTGELFF.

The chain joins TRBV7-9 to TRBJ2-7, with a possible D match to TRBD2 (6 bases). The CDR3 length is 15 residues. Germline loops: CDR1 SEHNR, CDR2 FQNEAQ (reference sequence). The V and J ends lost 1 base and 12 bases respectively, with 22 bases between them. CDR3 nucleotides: TGTGCCAGCAGCTTAGGAGGAGGTTTTACGGGAGATACGTACTTC. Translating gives CASSLGGGFTGDTYF.